These 21 T cell receptor beta chains were all obtained from the same sample, sequenced in a study of shared clonotypes between healthy human individuals. The protocol was immunoSEQ multiplex PCR, while the TCRdb copy is restricted to in-frame clones and leaves out a portion. This sample carries roughly 2.6 million clones, approximately 92% of them seen once, and the ten largest clones take roughly 0.15%. Source material: naive CD4+ T cells sorted from blood. Specified subset: CD45RA+ positively selected. The receptors originated from a man in his late teens or twenties in good health.

The rearrangement links TRBV5-1 to TRBJ2-7, with D unresolved. V lost 3 bases and J 0 bases, leaving 10 bases between the germline ends. CDR1 SGHRS and CDR2 YFSETQ come from the germline V gene. The CDR3 consists of 14 residues. CDR3 nucleotide sequence: TGCGCCAGCAGCTATGACCGGAGCTCCTACGAGCAGTACTTC. Protein product: CASSYDRSSYEQYF.

This chain uses TRBV6-5 with TRBJ1-1, with D possibly TRBD1 on 6 matching bases. The CDR3 is 14 amino acids. CDR1 MNHEY and CDR2 SVGAGI come from the germline V gene. V shed 4 bases and J shed 4 bases, with 13 bases lying between them. The CDR3, as DNA: TGTGCCAGCAGTTCCGGACAGTGGGGCACTGAAGCTTTCTTT. Encoded protein: CASSSGQWGTEAFF.

J is TRBJ1-1 and V is TRBV7-2; the D is unclear. Germline CDR1 is SGHTA and CDR2 is FQGNSA. V was pared by 5 bases and J by 1 base, with 8 bases between. The CDR3 consists of 13 residues. In DNA form, the CDR3 reads TGTGCCAGCAGCGTGGGCCGGAACACTGAAGCTTTCTTT. As protein: CASSVGRNTEAFF. The complete variable domain, with remaining parts taken from reference TRBV7-2 and TRBJ1-1, reads GAGVSQSPSNKVTEKGKDVELRCDPISGHTALYWYRQSLGQGLEFLIYFQGNSAPDKSGLPSDRFSAERTGGSVSTLTIQRTQQEDSAVYLCASSVGRNTEAFFGQGTRLTVV.

The chain recombines TRBV19 with TRBJ1-1; 8 bases agree with TRBD1. Germline loops: CDR1 LNHDA, CDR2 SQIVND (reference sequence). V lost 4 bases to trimming and J lost 0 bases; unmatched junction nucleotides: 4. This CDR3 has 15 residues. The CDR3 DNA is TGTGCCAGTAGTACGACAGGGGTCATGAACACTGAAGCTTTCTTT. Translated: CASSTTGVMNTEAFF.

This chain joins TRBV18 and TRBJ2-3; perhaps TRBD1 as D (6 bases). Germline V gene sequence: CDR1 KGHSH, CDR2 LQKENI. V dropped 3 bases and J dropped 0 bases, with 13 bases sitting between them. This CDR3 comprises 16 residues. The CDR3 DNA reads TGTGCCAGCTCACCCCCACAGGGTCCCAGCACAGATACGCAGTATTTT. Translation: CASSPPQGPSTDTQYF.

The chain links TRBV6-1 to TRBJ1-2; D uncertain. The V and J ends lost 2 bases and 4 bases respectively, with 14 bases between them. The CDR3 runs 15 residues. The germline V gene has CDR1 MNHNS and CDR2 SASEGT. The CDR3 reads CASSESVVPSYGYTF. CDR3 bases: TGTGCCAGCAGTGAAAGTGTGGTCCCGAGCTATGGCTACACCTTC.

The chain combines TRBV9 with TRBJ2-3, with 12 positions matching TRBD2. V shed 0 bases, J shed 7 bases, and the junction held 6 bases outside the gene matches. Germline CDR1 SGDLS, CDR2 YYNGEE. This CDR3 has 16 amino acids. The CDR3 region is CASSVEPSGGGNTQYF. DNA for the CDR3: TGTGCCAGCAGCGTAGAGCCTAGCGGGGGGGGAAATACGCAGTATTTT.

The genes are TRBV10-3 and TRBJ2-2; D is perhaps TRBD2 (5 bases). The CDR3 is 15 amino acids. V dropped 0 bases and J dropped 4 bases, with 9 bases sitting between them. The germline CDR1 and CDR2 sequences are ENHRY and SYGVKD. Here the CDR3 DNA reads TGTGCCATCAGTGAGTCGAGAGCGGCCACCGGGGAGCTGTTTTTT. It specifies CAISESRAATGELFF.

This clone was seen only once. The gene calls are TRBV10-3 and TRBJ2-1, with 13 bases that match TRBD2. With V trimmed by 6 bases and J by 10 bases, 9 bases remained unmatched. The V gene's germline CDR1 is ENHRY and CDR2 SYGVKD. The CDR3 is 15 amino acids. Written as DNA, the CDR3 is TGTGCCATCAGCCAACTAGCGGGAGGGCCGGGGGAGCAGTTCTTC. This codes for CAISQLAGGPGEQFF.

This clone was seen a single time. The V gene is TRBV7-2, the J gene TRBJ2-3; 7 bases line up with TRBD2. In germline, CDR1 is SGHTA, CDR2 FQGNSA. The CDR3 is 16 residues long. V was clipped by 6 bases and J by 2 bases; unmatched bases: 11. In DNA form, the CDR3 reads TGTGCCAGCAGTTCGGAGTTAGCGGGTCTCACAGATACGCAGTATTTT. Its protein product is CASSSELAGLTDTQYF.

The chain carries TRBV7-6 and TRBJ2-1, with 8 bases that match TRBD1. J lost 7 bases, V lost 5 bases, and 7 bases had no gene match. CDR1 SGHVS and CDR2 FNYEAQ come from the germline V gene. The CDR3 has 14 amino acids. Here the CDR3 DNA reads TGTGCCAGCAGCGGACAGGGAGCTGGGAATGAGCAGTTCTTC. As protein: CASSGQGAGNEQFF.

This clone was picked up one time. The V call is TRBV13, the J call TRBJ1-2; 7 positions match TRBD1. Germline V gene sequence: CDR1 PRHDT, CDR2 FYEKMQ (reference sequence). J lost 6 bases, V lost 5 bases, and 21 bases had no gene match. CDR3 length: 18 amino acids. This chain's CDR3 is CASSGPNGLQGSYDGYTF. CDR3 bases: TGTGCCAGCAGCGGCCCCAACGGCCTACAGGGGTCCTATGATGGCTACACCTTC.

The rearrangement joins TRBV30 to TRBJ2-5; 12 bases match TRBD2. Germline V gene data show CDR1 as GTSNPN and CDR2 as SVGIG (reference sequence). This CDR3 spans 15 amino acids. Trimming at V came to 3 bases and at J to 6 bases, leaving 8 bases not matched to a gene. In DNA form, the CDR3 reads TGTGCCTGGAGCCGACTAGCGGGAGTTAGGAAGACCCAGTACTTC. Its translation is CAWSRLAGVRKTQYF.

The V and J genes are TRBV4-2 and TRBJ2-1, with 8 bases matching TRBD2. The CDR3 covers 13 residues. J was trimmed by 10 bases and V by 1 base; bases with no gene match: 3. Germline V gene data show CDR1 as LGHNA and CDR2 as YNFKEQ. The chain's CDR3 is CASSQVAGSEQFF. The CDR3 nucleotides read TGTGCCAGCAGCCAAGTAGCGGGGTCCGAGCAGTTCTTC.

This chain connects TRBV19 to TRBJ2-5; D is unclear. The CDR3 contains 12 residues. Germline assignment: CDR1 LNHDA and CDR2 SQIVND (reference sequence). V gave up 3 bases and J gave up 5 bases, with 7 bases separating them. DNA of the CDR3: TGTGCCAGTAGTATTATAGGGGAGACCCAGTACTTC. Its translation is CASSIIGETQYF.

This chain connects TRBV2 to TRBJ1-1; D is unclear. The CDR3 has 12 residues. From germline, CDR1 is SNHLY and CDR2 FYNNEI. Trimming shortened V by 6 bases and J by 2 bases, and 7 bases separated the two germline ends. CDR3: CASSALNTEAFF. CDR3 nucleotides: TGTGCCAGCAGCGCCCTTAACACTGAAGCTTTCTTT.

This chain uses TRBV9 with TRBJ1-3, with D unresolved. The germline gives CDR1 SGDLS, CDR2 YYNGEE. The CDR3 is 14 amino acids. V was clipped by 0 bases and J by 2 bases, with 6 bases between them. CDR3 sequence: CASSVDPTGNTIYF. CDR3 DNA: TGTGCCAGCAGCGTAGACCCGACTGGAAACACCATATATTTT.

This chain connects TRBV18 to TRBJ2-1; D gene unclear. The length of the CDR3 is 13 residues. The germline gives CDR1 KGHSH, CDR2 LQKENI. The germline V and J ends were trimmed by 3 bases and 9 bases, with 12 bases remaining between them. CDR3 DNA: TGTGCCAGCTCACCCTCCGAGGTGGGTGAGCAGTTCTTC. Its translation is CASSPSEVGEQFF.

The chain joins TRBV28 to TRBJ1-6; D may be TRBD1 (6 bases). The V gene lost 3 bases and the J gene lost 9 bases, with 15 bases spanning the gap. From germline, CDR1 is MDHEN and CDR2 SYDVKM. This CDR3 spans 15 amino acids. For the CDR3, the DNA is TGTGCCAGCAGTTTCTCCGACAGGATCTCTTCACCCCTCCACTTT. Residues: CASSFSDRISSPLHF.

V and J are TRBV4-1 and TRBJ1-6, with 7 bases fitting TRBD1. There are 17 residues in the CDR3. Trimming at V came to 4 bases and at J to 0 bases, leaving 6 bases not matched to a gene. CDR1 is MGHRA, CDR2 YSYEKL, per germline. CDR3 loop: CASSRDSTSSYNSPLHF. In DNA form, the CDR3 reads TGCGCCAGCAGCCGGGACAGTACTAGCTCCTATAATTCACCCCTCCACTTT.

The gene calls are TRBV7-9 and TRBJ2-2, with TRBD1 identical over 8 bases. V shed 3 bases and J 5 bases; nucleotides not matched to a gene: 5. The CDR3 consists of 15 residues. In germline, CDR1 is SEHNR, CDR2 FQNEAQ (reference sequence). Here the CDR3 reads CASSLDRVRTGELFF. In nucleotides, the CDR3 is TGTGCCAGCAGCTTGGACAGGGTTAGGACCGGGGAGCTGTTTTTT.